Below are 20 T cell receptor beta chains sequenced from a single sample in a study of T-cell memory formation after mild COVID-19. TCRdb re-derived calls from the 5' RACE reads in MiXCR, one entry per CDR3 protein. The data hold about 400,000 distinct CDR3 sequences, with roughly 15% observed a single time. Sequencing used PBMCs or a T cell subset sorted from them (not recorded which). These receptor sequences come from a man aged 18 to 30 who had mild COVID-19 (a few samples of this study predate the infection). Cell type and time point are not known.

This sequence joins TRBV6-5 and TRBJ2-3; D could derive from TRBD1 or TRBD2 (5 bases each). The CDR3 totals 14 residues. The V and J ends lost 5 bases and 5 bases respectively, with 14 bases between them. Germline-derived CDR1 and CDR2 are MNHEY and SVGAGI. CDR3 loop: CASSRGVVQDTQYF. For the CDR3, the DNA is TGTGCCAGCAGTCGAGGGGTAGTGCAAGATACGCAGTATTTT.

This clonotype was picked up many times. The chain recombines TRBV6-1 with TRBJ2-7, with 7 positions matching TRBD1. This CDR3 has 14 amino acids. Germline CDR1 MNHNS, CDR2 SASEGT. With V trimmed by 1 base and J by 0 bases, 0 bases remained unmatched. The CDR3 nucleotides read TGTGCCAGCAGTGAAGGGGACAGCTCCTACGAGCAGTACGTC. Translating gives CASSEGDSSYEQYV.

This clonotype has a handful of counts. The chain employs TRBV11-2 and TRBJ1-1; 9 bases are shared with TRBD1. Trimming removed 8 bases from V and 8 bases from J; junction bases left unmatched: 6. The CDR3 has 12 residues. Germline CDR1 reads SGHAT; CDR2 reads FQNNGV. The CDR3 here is CASEEGTGEAFF. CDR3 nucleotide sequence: TGTGCCAGCGAGGAGGGGACAGGGGAAGCTTTCTTT.

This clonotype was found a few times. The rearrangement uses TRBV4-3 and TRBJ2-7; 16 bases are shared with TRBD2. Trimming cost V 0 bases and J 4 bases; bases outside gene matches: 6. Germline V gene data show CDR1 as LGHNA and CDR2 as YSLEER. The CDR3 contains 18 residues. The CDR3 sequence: CASSQDPGLAGGPYEQYV. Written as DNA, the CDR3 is TGCGCCAGCAGCCAAGATCCGGGACTAGCGGGGGGGCCATACGAGCAGTACGTC.

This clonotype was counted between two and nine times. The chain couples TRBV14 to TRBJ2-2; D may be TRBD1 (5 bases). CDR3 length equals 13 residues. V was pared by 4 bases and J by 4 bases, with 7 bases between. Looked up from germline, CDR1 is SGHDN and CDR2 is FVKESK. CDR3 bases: TGTGCCAGCAGCCCCAGGGTCACCGGGGAGCTGTTTTTT. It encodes CASSPRVTGELFF.

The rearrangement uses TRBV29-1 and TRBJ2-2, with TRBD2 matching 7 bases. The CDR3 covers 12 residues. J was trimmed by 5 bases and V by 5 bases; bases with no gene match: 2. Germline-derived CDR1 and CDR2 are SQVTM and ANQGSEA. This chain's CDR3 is CSVRGSTGELFF. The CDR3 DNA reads TGCAGCGTTCGCGGGAGTACCGGGGAGCTGTTTTTT.

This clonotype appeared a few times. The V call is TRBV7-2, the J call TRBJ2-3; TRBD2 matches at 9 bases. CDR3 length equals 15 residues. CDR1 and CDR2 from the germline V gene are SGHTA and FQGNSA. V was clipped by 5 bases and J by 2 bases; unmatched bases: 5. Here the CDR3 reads CASSPAGGHTDTQYF. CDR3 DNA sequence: TGTGCCAGCAGCCCCGCGGGGGGGCACACAGATACGCAGTATTTT.

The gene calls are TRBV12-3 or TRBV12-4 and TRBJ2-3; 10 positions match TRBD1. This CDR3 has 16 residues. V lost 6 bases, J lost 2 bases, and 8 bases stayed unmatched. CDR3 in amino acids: CASRVGTGDPTDTQYF. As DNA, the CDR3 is TGTGCCAGCAGGGTGGGGACAGGGGATCCCACAGATACGCAGTATTTT.

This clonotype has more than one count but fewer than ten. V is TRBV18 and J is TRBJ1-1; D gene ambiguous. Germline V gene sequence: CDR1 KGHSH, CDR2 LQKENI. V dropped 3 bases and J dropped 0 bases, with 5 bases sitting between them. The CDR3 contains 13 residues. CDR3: CASSPEMNTEAFF. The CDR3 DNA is TGTGCCAGCTCACCTGAAATGAACACTGAAGCTTTCTTT.

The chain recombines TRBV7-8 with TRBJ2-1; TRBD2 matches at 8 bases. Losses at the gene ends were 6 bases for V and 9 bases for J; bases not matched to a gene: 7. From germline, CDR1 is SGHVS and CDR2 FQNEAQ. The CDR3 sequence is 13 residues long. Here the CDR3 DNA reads TGTGCCAGCAGTTATATTACTAGCGGTGAGCAGTTCTTC. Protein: CASSYITSGEQFF. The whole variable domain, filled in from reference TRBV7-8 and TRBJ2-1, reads GAGVSQSPRYKVAKRGQDVALRCDPISGHVSLFWYQQALGQGPEFLTYFQNEAQLDKSGLPSDRFFAERPEGSVSTLKIQRTQQEDSAVYLCASSYITSGEQFFGPGTRLTVL.

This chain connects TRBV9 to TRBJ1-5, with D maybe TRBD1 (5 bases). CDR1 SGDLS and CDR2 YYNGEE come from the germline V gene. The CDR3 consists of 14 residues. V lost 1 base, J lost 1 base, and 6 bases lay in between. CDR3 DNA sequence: TGTGCCAGCAGCGTATCAGGGAGCAATCAGCCCCAGCATTTT. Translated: CASSVSGSNQPQHF.

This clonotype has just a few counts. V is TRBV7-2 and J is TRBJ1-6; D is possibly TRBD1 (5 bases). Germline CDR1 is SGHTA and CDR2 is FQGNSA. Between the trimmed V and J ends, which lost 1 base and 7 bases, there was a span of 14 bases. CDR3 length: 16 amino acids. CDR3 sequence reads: CASSLVPGRWNSPLHF. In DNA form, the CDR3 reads TGTGCCAGCAGCTTAGTGCCAGGGAGATGGAATTCACCCCTCCACTTT.

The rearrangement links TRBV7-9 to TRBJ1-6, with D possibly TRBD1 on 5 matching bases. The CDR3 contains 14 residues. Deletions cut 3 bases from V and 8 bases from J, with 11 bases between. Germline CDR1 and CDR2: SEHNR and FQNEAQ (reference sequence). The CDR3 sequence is CASSFQGPHSPLHF. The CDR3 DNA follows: TGTGCCAGCAGCTTTCAGGGACCCCATTCACCCCTCCACTTT.

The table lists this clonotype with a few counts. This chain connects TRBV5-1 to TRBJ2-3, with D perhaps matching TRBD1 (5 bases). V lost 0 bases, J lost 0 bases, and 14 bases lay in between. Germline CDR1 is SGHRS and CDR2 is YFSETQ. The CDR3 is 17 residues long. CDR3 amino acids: CASSLGDRTPSTDTQYF. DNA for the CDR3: TGCGCCAGCAGCTTGGGCGACAGAACTCCTAGCACAGATACGCAGTATTTT.

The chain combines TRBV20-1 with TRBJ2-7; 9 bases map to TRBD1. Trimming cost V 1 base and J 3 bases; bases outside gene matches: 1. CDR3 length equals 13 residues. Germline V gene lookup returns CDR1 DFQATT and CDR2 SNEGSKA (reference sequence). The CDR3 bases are TGCAGTGCTAGAGGGGACAGGGACTACGAGCAGTACGTC. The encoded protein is CSARGDRDYEQYV.

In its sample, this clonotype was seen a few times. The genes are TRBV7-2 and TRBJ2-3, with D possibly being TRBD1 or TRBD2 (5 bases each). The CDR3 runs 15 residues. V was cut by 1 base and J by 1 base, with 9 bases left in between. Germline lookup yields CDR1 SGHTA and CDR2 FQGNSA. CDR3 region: CASSLDLGRTDTQYF. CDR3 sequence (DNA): TGTGCCAGCAGCTTAGACTTGGGACGCACAGATACGCAGTATTTT.

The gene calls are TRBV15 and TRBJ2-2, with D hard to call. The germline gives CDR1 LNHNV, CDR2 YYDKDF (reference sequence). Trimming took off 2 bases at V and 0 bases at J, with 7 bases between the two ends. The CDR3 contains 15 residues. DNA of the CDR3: TGTGCCACCAGCAGACAGGTTTCGAACACCGGGGAGCTGTTTTTT. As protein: CATSRQVSNTGELFF. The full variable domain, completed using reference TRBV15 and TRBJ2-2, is DAMVIQNPRYQVTQFGKPVTLSCSQTLNHNVMYWYQQKSSQAPKLLFHYYDKDFNNEADTPDNFQSRRPNTSFCFLDIRSPGLGDTAMYLCATSRQVSNTGELFFGEGSRLTVL.

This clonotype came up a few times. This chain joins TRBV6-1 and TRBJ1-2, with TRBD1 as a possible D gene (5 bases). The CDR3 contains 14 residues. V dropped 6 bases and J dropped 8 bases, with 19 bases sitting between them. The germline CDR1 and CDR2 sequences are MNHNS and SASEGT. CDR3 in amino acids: CASRPSGDPGGYTF. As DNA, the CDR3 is TGTGCCAGCAGACCCTCTGGGGACCCGGGGGGCTACACCTTC.

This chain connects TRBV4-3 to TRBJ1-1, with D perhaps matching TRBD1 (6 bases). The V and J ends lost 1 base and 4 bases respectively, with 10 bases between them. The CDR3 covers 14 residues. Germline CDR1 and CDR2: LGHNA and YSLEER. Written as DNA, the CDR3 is TGCGCCAGCAGCCAAGTACAGGGTGGCACTGAAGCTTTCTTT. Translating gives CASSQVQGGTEAFF.

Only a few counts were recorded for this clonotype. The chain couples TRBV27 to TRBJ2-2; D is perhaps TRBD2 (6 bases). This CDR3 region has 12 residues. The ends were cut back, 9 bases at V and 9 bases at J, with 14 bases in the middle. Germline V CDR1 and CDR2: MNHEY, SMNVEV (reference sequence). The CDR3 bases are TGTGCCAGTGGAGTAGGGACTCGGGAGCTGTTTTTT. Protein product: CASGVGTRELFF.